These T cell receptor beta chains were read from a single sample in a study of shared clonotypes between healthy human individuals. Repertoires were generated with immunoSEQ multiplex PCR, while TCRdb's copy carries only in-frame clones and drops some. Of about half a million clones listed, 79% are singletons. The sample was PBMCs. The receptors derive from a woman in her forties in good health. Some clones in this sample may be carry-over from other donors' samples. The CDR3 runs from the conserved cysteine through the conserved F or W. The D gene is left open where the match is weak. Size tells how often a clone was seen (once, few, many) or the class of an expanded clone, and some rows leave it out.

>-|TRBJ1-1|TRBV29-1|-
CSGGEPNTEAFF
TGCAGCGGTGGAGAGCCGAACACTGAAGCTTTCTTT
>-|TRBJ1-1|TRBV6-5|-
CASSYKFQGKTEAFF
TGTGCCAGCAGTTACAAGTTCCAGGGAAAAACTGAAGCTTTCTTT
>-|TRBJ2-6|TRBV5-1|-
CASSNNVDSGANVLTF
TGCGCCAGCAGCAATAACGTGGATTCTGGGGCCAACGTCCTGACTTTC
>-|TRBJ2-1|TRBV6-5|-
CASGRVNEQFF
TGTGCCAGCGGCAGGGTCAATGAGCAGTTCTTC
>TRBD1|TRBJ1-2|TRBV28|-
CASSQDRVLGYTF
TGTGCCAGCAGCCAGGACAGGGTCCTTGGCTACACCTTC
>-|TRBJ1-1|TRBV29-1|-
CSVERGPNTEAFF
TGCAGCGTTGAGCGGGGCCCGAACACTGAAGCTTTCTTT
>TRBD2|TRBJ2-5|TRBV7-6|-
CASSSTEPLATQETQYF
TGTGCCAGCAGCTCAACGGAACCACTAGCGACCCAAGAGACCCAGTACTTC
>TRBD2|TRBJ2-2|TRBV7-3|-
CASSSGLAKFAGELFF
TGTGCCAGCAGCTCCGGACTAGCAAAGTTTGCCGGGGAGCTGTTTTTT
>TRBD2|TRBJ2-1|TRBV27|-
CASRTLAGGDGEQFF
TGTGCCAGCAGAACCTTAGCGGGAGGGGACGGTGAGCAGTTCTTC
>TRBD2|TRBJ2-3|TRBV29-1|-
CSVGRGTSGPDTQYF
TGCAGCGTTGGCAGAGGGACTAGCGGGCCAGATACGCAGTATTTT
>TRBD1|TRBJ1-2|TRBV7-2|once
CASSDYRGPNYGYTF
TGTGCCAGCAGCGACTACAGGGGGCCGAACTATGGCTACACCTTC
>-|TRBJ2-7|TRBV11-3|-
CASSPSAGLMNHEQYF
TGTGCCAGCAGCCCGTCCGCGGGCCTAATGAACCACGAGCAGTACTTC
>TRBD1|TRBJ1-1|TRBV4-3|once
CASSRGTGENTEAFF
TGCGCCAGCAGCCGAGGGACAGGAGAGAACACTGAAGCTTTCTTT
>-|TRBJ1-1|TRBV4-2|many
CASSPWRNTEAFF
TGTGCCAGCAGCCCCTGGAGGAACACTGAAGCTTTCTTT
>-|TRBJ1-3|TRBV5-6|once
CASITRVPSGNTIYF
TGTGCCAGCATCACCCGGGTGCCCTCTGGAAACACCATATATTTT
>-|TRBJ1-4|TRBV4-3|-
CASSHEGQKGEKLFF
TGCGCCAGCAGCCACGAGGGGCAGAAAGGTGAAAAACTGTTTTTT
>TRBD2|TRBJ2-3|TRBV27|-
CASSLGGAGGWMTQYF
TGTGCCAGCAGTTTAGGGGGAGCGGGAGGATGGATGACGCAGTATTTT